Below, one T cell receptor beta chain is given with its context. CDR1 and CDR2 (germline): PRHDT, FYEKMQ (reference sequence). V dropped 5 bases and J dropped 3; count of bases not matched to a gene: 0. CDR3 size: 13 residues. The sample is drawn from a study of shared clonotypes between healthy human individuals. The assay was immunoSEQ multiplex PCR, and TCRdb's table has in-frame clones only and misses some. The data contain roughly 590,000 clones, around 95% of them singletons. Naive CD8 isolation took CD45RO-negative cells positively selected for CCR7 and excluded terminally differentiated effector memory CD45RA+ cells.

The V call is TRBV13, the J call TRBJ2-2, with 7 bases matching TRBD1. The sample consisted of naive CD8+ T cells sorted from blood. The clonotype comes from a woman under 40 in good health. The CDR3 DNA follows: TGTGCCAGCAGCCAGGGGGACACCGGGGAGCTGTTTTTT. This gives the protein CASSQGDTGELFF.